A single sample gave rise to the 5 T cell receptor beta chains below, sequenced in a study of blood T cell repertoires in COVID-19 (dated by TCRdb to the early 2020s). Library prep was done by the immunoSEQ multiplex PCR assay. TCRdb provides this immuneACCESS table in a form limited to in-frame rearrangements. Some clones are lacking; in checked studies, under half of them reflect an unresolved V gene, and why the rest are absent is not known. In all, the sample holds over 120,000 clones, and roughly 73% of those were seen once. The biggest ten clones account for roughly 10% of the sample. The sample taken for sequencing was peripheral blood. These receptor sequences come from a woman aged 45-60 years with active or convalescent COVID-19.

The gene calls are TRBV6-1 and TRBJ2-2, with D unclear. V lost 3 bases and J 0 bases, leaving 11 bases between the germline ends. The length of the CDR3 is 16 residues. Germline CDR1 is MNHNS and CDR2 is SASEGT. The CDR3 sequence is CASSDFYPSNTGELFF. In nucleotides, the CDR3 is TGTGCCAGCAGTGACTTCTACCCTTCGAACACCGGGGAGCTGTTTTTT.

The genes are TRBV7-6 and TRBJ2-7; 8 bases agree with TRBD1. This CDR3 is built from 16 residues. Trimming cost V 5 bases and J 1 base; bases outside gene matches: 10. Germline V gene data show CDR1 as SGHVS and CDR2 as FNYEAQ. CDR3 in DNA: TGTGCCAGCAGCCCAGTCCCGGGACAGGTTTCCTACGAGCAGTACTTC. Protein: CASSPVPGQVSYEQYF.

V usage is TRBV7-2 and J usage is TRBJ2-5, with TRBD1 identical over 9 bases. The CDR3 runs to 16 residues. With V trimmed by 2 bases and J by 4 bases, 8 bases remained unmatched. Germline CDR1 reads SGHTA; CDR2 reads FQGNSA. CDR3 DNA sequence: TGTGCCAGCAGCTTAATTGACAGGGGGAAGGGAGAGACCCAGTACTTC. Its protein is CASSLIDRGKGETQYF.

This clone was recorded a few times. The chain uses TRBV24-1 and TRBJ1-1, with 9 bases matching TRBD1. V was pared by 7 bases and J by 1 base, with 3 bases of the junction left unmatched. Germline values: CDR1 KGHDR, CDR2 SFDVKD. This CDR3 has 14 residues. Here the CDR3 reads CATSGTGSNTEAFF. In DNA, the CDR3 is TGTGCCACCAGCGGGACAGGGTCGAACACTGAAGCTTTCTTT.

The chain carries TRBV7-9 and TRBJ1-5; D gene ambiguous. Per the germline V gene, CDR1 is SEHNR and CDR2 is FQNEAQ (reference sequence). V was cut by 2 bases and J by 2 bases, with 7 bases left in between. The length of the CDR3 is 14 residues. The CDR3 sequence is CASSLSGRNQPQHF. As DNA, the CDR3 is TGTGCCAGCAGCTTATCTGGCCGCAATCAGCCCCAGCATTTT.